Listed below are T cell receptor beta chains from one sample, sequenced in a study of T cells in Graves' hyperthyroidism and ophthalmopathy. TCRdb analysed the multiplex PCR reads with MiXCR anew, one entry per CDR3 protein. The sample shows 300,000 to 400,000 distinct CDR3 sequences, about 21% of them seen only once. The sequenced material came from blood. Receptors were obtained from a woman aged 50 to 60 with Graves' hyperthyroidism. The CDR3 runs from the conserved cysteine through the conserved F or W. Fields, in order: J gene, D gene, clone size, V gene, CDR3 protein, CDR3 DNA. D genes are given only for firm matches. The size of a clone is reported for some rows only, either as once, few or many, or as a class for expanded clones.

TRBJ2-1,TRBD1,many,TRBV20-1,CSARDREGGAYNEQFF,TGCAGTGCTAGAGATCGGGAAGGGGGCGCTTACAATGAGCAGTTCTTC
TRBJ1-1,NA,many,TRBV20-1,CSARAQGPTEAFF,TGCAGTGCTAGAGCTCAGGGACCCACTGAAGCTTTCTTT
TRBJ1-2,NA,many,TRBV7-2,CASSLGDSYGYTF,TGTGCCAGCAGCTTGGGAGACAGTTATGGCTACACCTTC
TRBJ2-3,NA,many,TRBV6-1,CASRPAGTQGKDTQYF,TGTGCCAGCAGGCCCGCCGGGACCCAGGGCAAAGATACGCAGTATTTT
TRBJ1-2,NA,many,TRBV7-3,CASSEGGFGYTF,TGTGCCAGCAGCGAAGGGGGTTTTGGCTACACCTTC
TRBJ2-7,TRBD2,NA,TRBV20-1,CSARASETSGTAYEQYF,TGCAGTGCTAGAGCGTCCGAGACTAGCGGGACTGCCTACGAGCAGTACTTC
TRBJ1-1,NA,many,TRBV6-1,CASSEAVRGAVNTEAFF,TGTGCCAGCAGTGAAGCGGTTAGGGGGGCGGTGAACACTGAAGCTTTCTTT
TRBJ2-7,NA,NA,TRBV7-9,CASSLGPGTHYEQYF,TGTGCCAGCAGCTTAGGACCAGGGACGCACTACGAGCAGTACTTC
TRBJ2-7,NA,many,TRBV19,CASSMARGYEQYF,TGTGCCAGTAGTATGGCCAGGGGTTACGAGCAGTACTTC
TRBJ2-7,TRBD1,many,TRBV11-1,CASSLGPGTGFGEQYF,TGTGCCAGCAGCTTAGGTCCCGGGACAGGATTCGGGGAGCAGTACTTC
TRBJ1-5,TRBD1,many,TRBV20-1,CSATSGTGNQPQHF,TGCAGTGCTACCTCCGGGACAGGAAATCAGCCCCAGCATTTT
TRBJ1-5,NA,NA,TRBV7-3,CASSVYPGTAAHQPQHF,TGTGCCAGCAGCGTCTATCCCGGGACGGCGGCCCATCAGCCCCAGCATTTT
TRBJ2-1,NA,NA,TRBV9,CASSVAPAGLSFNEQFF,TGTGCCAGCAGCGTAGCCCCCGCGGGGTTATCCTTCAATGAGCAGTTCTTC
TRBJ1-2,TRBD1,many,TRBV28,CASTLGTGFSYTF,TGTGCCAGCACCCTCGGGACAGGGTTTAGCTACACCTTC
TRBJ2-1,TRBD2,many,TRBV30,CAWSDPSGGNEQFF,TGTGCCTGGAGTGATCCTAGCGGGGGGAATGAGCAGTTCTTC
TRBJ2-1,TRBD1,few,TRBV10-1,CASSVAGTGVRGEQFF,TGCGCCAGCAGTGTCGCCGGGACAGGGGTTAGGGGTGAGCAGTTCTTC
TRBJ2-7,TRBD2,NA,TRBV12-3/TRBV12-4,CASSSGIAGGPHEQYF,TGTGCCAGCAGTTCCGGAATAGCGGGAGGGCCCCACGAGCAGTACTTC
TRBJ2-2,TRBD1,few,TRBV5-6,CASSSTGGGFTGELFF,TGTGCCAGCAGCTCAACAGGGGGCGGTTTCACCGGGGAGCTGTTTTTT
TRBJ1-1,NA,NA,TRBV7-9,CASSLIGAPNTEAFF,TGTGCCAGCAGCTTAATAGGGGCTCCGAACACTGAAGCTTTCTTT
TRBJ1-3,NA,many,TRBV11-2,CASSPRLTSGNTIYF,TGTGCCAGCAGCCCCCGGCTGACCTCTGGAAACACCATATATTTT
TRBJ2-2,TRBD1,few,TRBV6-2/TRBV6-3,CASRVTPLTGGSTGELFF,TGTGCCAGCAGGGTTACCCCCCTGACAGGGGGAAGCACCGGGGAGCTGTTTTTT
TRBJ2-1,TRBD2,many,TRBV7-2,CASSLEASGSTEQFF,TGTGCCAGCAGCTTAGAGGCTAGCGGTTCCACGGAGCAGTTCTTC
TRBJ2-1,NA,few,TRBV9,CASSVDGMSSYNEQFF,TGTGCCAGCAGCGTAGATGGAATGAGCTCCTACAATGAGCAGTTCTTC
TRBJ2-1,NA,few,TRBV4-1,CASSQPLDEQFF,TGCGCCAGCAGCCAACCGTTAGATGAGCAGTTCTTC
TRBJ2-7,TRBD2,many,TRBV20-1,CSAMRLAGVEQYF,TGCAGTGCAATGAGACTAGCGGGAGTTGAGCAGTACTTC
TRBJ2-7,NA,many,TRBV20-1,CSASSSQGSYEQYF,TGCAGTGCTAGTTCGTCACAGGGCTCCTACGAGCAGTACTTC
TRBJ2-1,TRBD2,many,TRBV12-3/TRBV12-4,CASSSLVAGRGRDEQFF,TGTGCCAGCAGTTCATTGGTAGCGGGTCGGGGTCGCGATGAGCAGTTCTTC
TRBJ1-6,TRBD1,many,TRBV5-1,CASSLEGQGRNSPLHF,TGCGCCAGCAGCTTGGAGGGACAGGGGAGGAATTCACCCCTCCACTTT
TRBJ1-1,NA,many,TRBV5-1,CASSLRVGNTEAFF,TGCGCCAGCAGCCTCAGGGTTGGGAACACTGAAGCTTTCTTT
TRBJ2-3,NA,many,TRBV11-2,CASSLDSDRTDTQYF,TGTGCCAGCAGCTTAGATAGCGACCGTACAGATACGCAGTATTTT
TRBJ1-1,NA,many,TRBV5-1,CASSLGNGNTEAFF,TGCGCCAGCAGCTTGGGGAATGGTAACACTGAAGCTTTCTTT
TRBJ2-7,TRBD1,NA,TRBV10-3,CAISEPGQGHGNEQYF,TGTGCCATCAGTGAGCCGGGACAGGGTCACGGTAATGAGCAGTACTTC
TRBJ2-5,TRBD1,many,TRBV11-3,CASRPTGGRQETQYF,TGTGCCAGCAGGCCGACAGGGGGAAGGCAAGAGACCCAGTACTTC
TRBJ2-7,TRBD2,few,TRBV29-1,CSVGGTSRYEQYF,TGCAGCGTTGGAGGGACTAGCCGCTACGAGCAGTACTTC
TRBJ2-5,NA,NA,TRBV2,CASSERVIGPQYF,TGTGCCAGCAGTGAAAGAGTTATTGGGCCCCAGTACTTC
TRBJ2-5,TRBD2,many,TRBV7-8,CASSKTGLAGGETQYF,TGTGCCAGCAGCAAGACGGGACTAGCGGGGGGTGAGACCCAGTACTTC
TRBJ2-6,TRBD2,NA,TRBV19,CASSSTGGGSGANVLTF,TGTGCCAGTAGTTCTACAGGCGGGGGCTCTGGGGCCAACGTCCTGACTTTC
TRBJ2-1,NA,many,TRBV2,CASSEGGLWANEQFF,TGTGCCAGCAGTGAAGGGGGACTGTGGGCCAATGAGCAGTTCTTC
TRBJ2-7,NA,many,TRBV20-1,CSANGGPNSYEQYF,TGCAGTGCTAACGGGGGGCCCAACTCCTACGAGCAGTACTTC
TRBJ2-6,TRBD2,NA,TRBV6-1,CASSRGVGANVLTF,TGTGCCAGCAGTCGGGGGGTTGGGGCCAACGTCCTGACTTTC
TRBJ2-7,NA,NA,TRBV29-1,CSVEGTGYEQYF,TGCAGCGTTGAAGGAACAGGGTACGAGCAGTACTTC